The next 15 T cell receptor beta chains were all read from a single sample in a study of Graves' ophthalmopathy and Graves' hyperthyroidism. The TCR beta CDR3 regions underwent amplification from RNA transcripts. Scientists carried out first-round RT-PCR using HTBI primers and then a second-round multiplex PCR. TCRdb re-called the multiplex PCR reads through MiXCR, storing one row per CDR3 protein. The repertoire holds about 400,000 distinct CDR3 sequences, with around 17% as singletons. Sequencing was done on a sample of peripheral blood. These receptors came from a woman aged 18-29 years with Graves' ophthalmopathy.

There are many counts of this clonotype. CDR3 protein: CSARGRGAYNSPLHF. The CDR3 DNA reads TGCAGTGCTAGGGGGAGGGGCGCCTATAATTCACCCCTCCACTTT. The chain carries TRBV20-1 and TRBJ1-6, with a tentative D call TRBD1 (5 bases). V was trimmed by 3 bases and J by 2 bases, leaving 11 bases between them. From germline, CDR1 is DFQATT and CDR2 SNEGSKA (reference sequence). The CDR3 sequence is 15 residues long.

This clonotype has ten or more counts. CDR3 residues: CASSSRQGLDYGYTF. The DNA for the CDR3 is TGCGCCAGCAGCTCCCGACAGGGATTGGACTATGGCTACACCTTC. J is TRBJ1-2 and V is TRBV5-1, with 7 bases fitting TRBD1. This CDR3 is built from 15 residues. Trimming at V came to 3 bases and at J to 3 bases, leaving 8 bases not matched to a gene. From germline, CDR1 is SGHRS and CDR2 YFSETQ.

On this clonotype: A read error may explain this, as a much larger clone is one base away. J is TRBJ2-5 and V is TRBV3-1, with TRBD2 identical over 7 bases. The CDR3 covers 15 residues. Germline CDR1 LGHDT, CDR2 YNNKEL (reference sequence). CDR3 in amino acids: CSSSQAPGGQETQYF. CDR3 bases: TGTTCCAGCAGCCAAGCCCCCGGGGGGCAAGAGACCCAGTACTTC.

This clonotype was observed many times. The CDR3: CASSLQQGLNQPQHF. CDR3 coding DNA: TGTGCCAGCAGCTTACAACAGGGACTCAATCAGCCCCAGCATTTT. J is TRBJ1-5 and V is TRBV6-5; D perhaps matches TRBD1 (6 bases). The germline V gene encodes CDR1 MNHEY and CDR2 SVGAGI. Trimming removed 6 bases at V and 3 bases at J, with 15 bases between. The CDR3 has 15 amino acids.

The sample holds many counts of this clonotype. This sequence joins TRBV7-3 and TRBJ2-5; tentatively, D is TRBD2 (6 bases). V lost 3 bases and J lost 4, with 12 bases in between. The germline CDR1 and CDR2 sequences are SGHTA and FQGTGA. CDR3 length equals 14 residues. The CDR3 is CASSLGRAGETQYF. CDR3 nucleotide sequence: TGTGCCAGCAGCTTGGGGCGAGCGGGAGAGACCCAGTACTTC.

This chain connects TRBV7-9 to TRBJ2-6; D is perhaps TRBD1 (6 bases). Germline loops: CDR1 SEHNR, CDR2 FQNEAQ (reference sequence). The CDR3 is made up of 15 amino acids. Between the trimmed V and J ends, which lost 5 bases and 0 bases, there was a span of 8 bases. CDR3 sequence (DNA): TGTGCCAGCAGCACACAGGGCTCTGGGGCCAACGTCCTGACTTTC. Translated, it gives CASSTQGSGANVLTF. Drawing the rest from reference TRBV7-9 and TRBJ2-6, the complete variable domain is DTGVSQNPRHKITKRGQNVTFRCDPISEHNRLYWYRQTLGQGPEFLTYFQNEAQLEKSRLLSDRFSAERPKGSFSTLEIQRTEQGDSAMYLCASSTQGSGANVLTFGAGSRLTVL.

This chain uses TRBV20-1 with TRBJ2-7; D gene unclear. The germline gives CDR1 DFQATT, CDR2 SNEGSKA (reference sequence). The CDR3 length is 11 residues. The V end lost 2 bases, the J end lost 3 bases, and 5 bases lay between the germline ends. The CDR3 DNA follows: TGCAGTGCTAGAAACGACTACGAGCAGTACTTC. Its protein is CSARNDYEQYF.

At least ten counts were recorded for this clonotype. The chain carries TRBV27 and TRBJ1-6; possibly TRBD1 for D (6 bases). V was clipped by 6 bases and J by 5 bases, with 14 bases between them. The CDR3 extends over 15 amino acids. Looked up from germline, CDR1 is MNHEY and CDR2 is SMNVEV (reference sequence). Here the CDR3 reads CASSRTGFHNSPLHF. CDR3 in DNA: TGTGCCAGCAGCAGAACAGGGTTTCATAATTCACCCCTCCACTTT.

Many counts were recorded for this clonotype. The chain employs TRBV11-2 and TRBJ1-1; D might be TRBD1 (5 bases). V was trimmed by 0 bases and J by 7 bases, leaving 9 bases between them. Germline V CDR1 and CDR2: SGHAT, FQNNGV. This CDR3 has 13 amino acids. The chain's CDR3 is CASSLDRQREAFF. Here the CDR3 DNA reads TGTGCCAGCAGCTTAGACCGACAGCGTGAAGCTTTCTTT.

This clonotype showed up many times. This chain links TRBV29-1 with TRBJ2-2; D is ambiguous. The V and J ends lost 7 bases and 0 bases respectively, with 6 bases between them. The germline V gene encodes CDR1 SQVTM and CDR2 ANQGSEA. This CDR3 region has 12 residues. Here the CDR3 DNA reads TGCAGCGCCCAGGCGAACACCGGGGAGCTGTTTTTT. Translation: CSAQANTGELFF.

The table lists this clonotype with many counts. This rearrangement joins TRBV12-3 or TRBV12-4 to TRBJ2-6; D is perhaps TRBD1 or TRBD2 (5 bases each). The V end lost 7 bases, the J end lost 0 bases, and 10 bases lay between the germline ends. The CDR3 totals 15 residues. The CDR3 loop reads CASKQGVSGANVLTF. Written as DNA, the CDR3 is TGTGCCAGCAAGCAGGGAGTCTCTGGGGCCAACGTCCTGACTTTC.

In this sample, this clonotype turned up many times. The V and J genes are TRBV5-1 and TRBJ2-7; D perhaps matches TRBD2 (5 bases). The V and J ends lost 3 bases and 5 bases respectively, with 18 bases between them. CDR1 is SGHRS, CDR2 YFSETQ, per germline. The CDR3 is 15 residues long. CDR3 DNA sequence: TGCGCCAGCAGCTCCGAGGTGGCTGGACTGGACGAGCAGTACTTC. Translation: CASSSEVAGLDEQYF.

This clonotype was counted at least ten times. This chain's CDR3 is CASGPYEQYF. The DNA for the CDR3 is TGTGCCAGCGGCCCCTACGAGCAGTACTTC. The genes are TRBV27 and TRBJ2-7, with D unresolved. There are 10 residues in the CDR3. V shed 8 bases and J shed 2 bases, with 4 bases lying between them. Germline CDR1 MNHEY, CDR2 SMNVEV (reference sequence).

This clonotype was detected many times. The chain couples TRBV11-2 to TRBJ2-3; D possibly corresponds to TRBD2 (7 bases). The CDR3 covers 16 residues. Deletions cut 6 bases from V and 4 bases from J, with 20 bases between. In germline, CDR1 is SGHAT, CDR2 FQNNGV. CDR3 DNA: TGTGCCAGCAGGTTCCCTTTTGGGGGGGCCTCAGATACGCAGTATTTT. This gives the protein CASRFPFGGASDTQYF.

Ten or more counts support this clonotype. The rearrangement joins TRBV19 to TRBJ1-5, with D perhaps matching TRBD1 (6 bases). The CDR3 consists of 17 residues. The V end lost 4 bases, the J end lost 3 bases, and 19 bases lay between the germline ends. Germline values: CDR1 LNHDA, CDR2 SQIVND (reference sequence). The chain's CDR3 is CASSTRTSGAFNQPQHF. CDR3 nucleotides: TGTGCCAGTAGTACCAGGACTTCGGGGGCCTTCAATCAGCCCCAGCATTTT.